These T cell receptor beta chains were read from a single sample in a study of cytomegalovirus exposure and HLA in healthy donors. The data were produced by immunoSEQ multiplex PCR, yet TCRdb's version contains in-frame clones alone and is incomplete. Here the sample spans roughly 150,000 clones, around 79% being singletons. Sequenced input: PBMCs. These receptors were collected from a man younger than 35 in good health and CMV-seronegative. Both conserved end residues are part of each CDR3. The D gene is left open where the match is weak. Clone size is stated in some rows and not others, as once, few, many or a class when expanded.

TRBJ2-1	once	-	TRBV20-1	TGCAGTGCTAACTCCCTATTTGAGCAGTTCTTC	CSANSLFEQFF
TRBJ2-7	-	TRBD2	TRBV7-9	TGTGCCAGCAGCTCCGGTACCGGGACTAGCTACGAGCAGTACTTC	CASSSGTGTSYEQYF
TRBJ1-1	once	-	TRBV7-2	TGTGCCAGCAGCTTTCCGGGGGTGGTCCACATGAACACTGAAGCTTTCTTT	CASSFPGVVHMNTEAFF
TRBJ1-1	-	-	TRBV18	TGTGCCAGCTCACCGGGGGGAGAGGTAGCTTTCTTT	CASSPGGEVAFF
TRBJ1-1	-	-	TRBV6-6	TGTGCCAGCACCACTTCCGGGTCCCCTTATAACACTGAAGCTTTCTTT	CASTTSGSPYNTEAFF
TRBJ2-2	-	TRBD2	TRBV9	TGTGCCAGCAGCGTGGTAACTAGCGCCGGCGGGGAGCTGTTTTTT	CASSVVTSAGGELFF
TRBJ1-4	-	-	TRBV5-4	TGTGCCAGCAGCTTGGCCGGGCAGGGGCCCTTTTCGGACCGGGGCGAAAAACTGTTTTTT	CASSLAGQGPFSDRGEKLFF
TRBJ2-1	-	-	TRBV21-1	TGTGCCGGCCCCGGGACTAGCGATTTGGATGAGCAGTTCTTC	CAGPGTSDLDEQFF
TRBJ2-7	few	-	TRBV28	TGTGCCAGCAGTGGGTCCGGGGTCTACGAGCAGTACTTC	CASSGSGVYEQYF
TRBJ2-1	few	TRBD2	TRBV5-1	TGCGCCAGCAACCTAGCGGGAGAAGGTAATGAGCAGTTCTTC	CASNLAGEGNEQFF
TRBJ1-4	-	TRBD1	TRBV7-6	TGTGCCAGCAGCATCGACAGGGGTGGTGAAAAACTGTTTTTT	CASSIDRGGEKLFF
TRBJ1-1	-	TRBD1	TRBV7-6	TGTGCCAGCAGCAGCCGGACAGGGGGAGAGACTGAAGCTTTCTTT	CASSSRTGGETEAFF
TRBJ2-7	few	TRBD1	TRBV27	TGTGCCAGCAGTTTATCGGGGACAGGGTACGAGCAGTACTTC	CASSLSGTGYEQYF
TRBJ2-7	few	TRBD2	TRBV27	TGTGCCAGCATCGGGACTAGCGTTTACGAGCAGTACTTC	CASIGTSVYEQYF
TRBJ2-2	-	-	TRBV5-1	TGCGCCAGCGGGCAGTCAGACACCGGGGAGCTGTTTTTT	CASGQSDTGELFF
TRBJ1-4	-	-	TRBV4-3	TGCGCCAGCAGCCATGCCTTCGGCAGGGCTTCTGAAAAACTGTTTTTT	CASSHAFGRASEKLFF
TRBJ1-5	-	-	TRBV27	TGTGCCAGCAGAAGAGGCTCCTCCTTTCTGGTATTGGATCAGCCCCAGCATTTT	CASRRGSSFLVLDQPQHF
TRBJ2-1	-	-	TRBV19	TGTGCCAGTAGTATAGGGGGGACTGTCTGGGTGCAGTTCTTC	CASSIGGTVWVQFF
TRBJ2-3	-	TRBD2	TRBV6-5	TGTGCCAGCAGTTACGTCGGGGGGGCAGATACGCAGTATTTT	CASSYVGGADTQYF
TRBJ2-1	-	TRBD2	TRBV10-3	TGTGCCATCATGGGTACTAGCGGGGGAAAGGGTGGGTTTGATGAGCAGTTCTTC	CAIMGTSGGKGGFDEQFF
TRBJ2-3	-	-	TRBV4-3	TGCGCCAGCAGCCGGGCCCGGAACCCTCTGGCAGATACGCAGTATTTT	CASSRARNPLADTQYF